This TCR beta chain was identified during a study of cytomegalovirus exposure and HLA in healthy donors. Overall study findings and caveats: High specificity and sensitivity for cytomegalovirus status were reported for the classifier.

The CDR3 has 18 residues. Unmatched junction bases numbered 11, after V lost 2 bases and J lost 4 bases. CDR1 and CDR2 (germline): MNHEY, SMNVEV (reference sequence). The study ran its PCR with 60 Vbeta and 13 Jbeta primers. Under the authors' procedure: Among the unique TCR beta chains that a later analysis counted, about 84 million in all, around 11 million were shared. Clones were sequenced by immunoSEQ multiplex PCR, and TCRdb holds only the in-frame ones, with some missing. V, J and clone size reflect that table, while D and trimming were determined from the DNA. Counted here are 95,000 to 150,000 clones, about 80% occurring once; the ten biggest clones make up 8.8%. In the case of this clone: As yet, its antigen is unknown.

This receptor was taken from a female donor in good health and CMV-seropositive. The J gene is TRBJ2-5, the V gene TRBV27, with 12 bases matching TRBD2. Sample: PBMCs. The CDR3 spells CASSLDPGLAGHPETQYF. Here the CDR3 DNA reads TGTGCCAGCAGTTTAGATCCGGGACTAGCGGGTCACCCAGAGACCCAGTACTTC.